These T cell receptor beta chains were read from a single sample in a study of cytomegalovirus exposure and HLA in healthy donors. Profiled with immunoSEQ multiplex PCR; TCRdb holds only in-frame clones, not every one. The data hold fewer than 85,000 clones, with around 78% observed a single time. The sample consisted of PBMCs. The receptor source for this set is a middle-aged man in good health and CMV-seronegative. Each CDR3 is given without its conserved first and last residue. A D gene is named only where the DNA matches it firmly.

D: TRBD1; V: TRBV28; J: TRBJ1-1; CDR3: ASSPGTGFITEAF
D: TRBD1; V: TRBV7-8; J: TRBJ2-1; CDR3: ASSIRRPGQGDNEQF
D: TRBD1; V: TRBV19; J: TRBJ1-5; CDR3: ASSILTGEPSNQPQH
D: TRBD1; V: TRBV29-1; J: TRBJ1-5; CDR3: SVEQGNGNQPQH
D: TRBD1; V: TRBV6-1; J: TRBJ2-7; CDR3: ASRPGQGTYEQY
D: TRBD1; V: TRBV6-4; J: TRBJ1-6; CDR3: ASSDSGGPRHNSPLH
D: -; V: TRBV30; J: TRBJ2-5; CDR3: AWSASLSQY
D: TRBD2; V: TRBV19; J: TRBJ2-2; CDR3: ASSIIGGGAAGELF
D: -; V: TRBV28; J: TRBJ1-6; CDR3: ASSSRGRSLH
D: -; V: TRBV9; J: TRBJ2-3; CDR3: ASSVETVYTDTQY
D: -; V: TRBV18; J: TRBJ2-7; CDR3: ASSPSGQNYEQY
D: -; V: TRBV11-1; J: TRBJ2-1; CDR3: ASSPGLEINEQF
D: -; V: TRBV5-1; J: TRBJ2-7; CDR3: ASSLVTGGSYEQY
D: -; V: TRBV27; J: TRBJ1-6; CDR3: ASSFRWGHNNSPLH
D: TRBD1; V: TRBV28; J: TRBJ1-4; CDR3: ASNTPGTGNEKLF
D: TRBD1; V: TRBV5-1; J: TRBJ1-1; CDR3: ASSSGTGGAMNTEAF
D: -; V: TRBV10-3; J: TRBJ1-1; CDR3: AITRAGTNTEAF
D: -; V: TRBV7-2; J: TRBJ2-3; CDR3: ASSSRTRGGTDTQY
D: -; V: TRBV9; J: TRBJ2-3; CDR3: ASSVGAGDTQY
D: -; V: TRBV14; J: TRBJ1-3; CDR3: ASSQVYGNTIY
D: -; V: TRBV18; J: TRBJ2-3; CDR3: ASSPRQSASNTQY
D: TRBD2; V: TRBV7-8; J: TRBJ2-3; CDR3: ASSLAGGTSGPREQY
D: -; V: TRBV7-2; J: TRBJ2-1; CDR3: ASSRSYNEQF
D: -; V: TRBV6-6; J: TRBJ2-5; CDR3: ASTITGFQETQY
D: -; V: TRBV23-1; J: TRBJ1-2; CDR3: ASSRGGPYGYT
D: -; V: TRBV2; J: TRBJ1-5; CDR3: ASSGTPPQPQH